This is a list of T cell receptor beta chains from one sample in a study of T-cell memory formation after mild COVID-19. TCRdb used MiXCR to reprocess the 5' RACE reads, holding one entry per CDR3 protein. The table shows roughly 110,000 distinct CDR3 sequences, with about 17% occurring only once. The sequencing sample was made of PBMCs or a T cell subset sorted from them (not recorded which). The receptors were sampled from an adult woman who had mild COVID-19 (a few samples of this study predate the infection). Cell type and time point are not known. Both conserved end residues are part of each CDR3.

>TRBV9|TRBJ1-1
CASSVTDRVNTEAFF
>TRBV2|TRBJ2-1
CAILRTGGESGRLDEQFF
>TRBV6-5|TRBJ1-5
CASSLSFNQPQHF
>TRBV7-6|TRBJ2-1
CASSLEGTQVYNEQFF
>TRBV15|TRBJ2-1
CATSQDRVYYNEQFF
>TRBV5-1|TRBJ2-7
CASSFEAGGSYEQYF
>TRBV7-9|TRBJ2-1
CASSFLAGEKNEQFF
>TRBV7-9|TRBJ2-7
CASSSPLTYEQYF
>TRBV6-5|TRBJ2-7
CASSMGQGWYEQYF
>TRBV6-2/TRBV6-3|TRBJ2-7
CASSEPSGPSYEQYF
>TRBV4-2|TRBJ1-1
CASSRRRETEAFF
>TRBV7-9|TRBJ2-2
CASSLPSGVNTGELFF
>TRBV3-1|TRBJ2-6
CASSHVPANVLTF
>TRBV7-9|TRBJ1-4
CASSLALGAINEKLFF
>TRBV9|TRBJ1-1
CASSGTRGAEAFF
>TRBV12-3/TRBV12-4|TRBJ2-7
CASRGAHSYEQYF
>TRBV9|TRBJ2-3
CASSVAVLLGADTQYF
>TRBV29-1|TRBJ2-1
CSGTGGRRSSYNEQFF
>TRBV27|TRBJ2-7
CASSPSWRLEQYF
>TRBV29-1|TRBJ2-2
CSVEWDGELFF
>TRBV6-2/TRBV6-3|TRBJ1-1
CASSKRGNTEAFF
>TRBV7-8|TRBJ2-7
CASSLGGLAGVYEQYF
>TRBV7-8|TRBJ2-2
CASSLGAGQTGELFF
>TRBV6-1|TRBJ2-7
CASSEWALLQSYEQYF
>TRBV7-9|TRBJ1-6
CASSSSGPLHF
>TRBV9|TRBJ2-5
CASSPRGLAGEEQETQYF
>TRBV7-7|TRBJ2-7
CASSLAPRGIDEQYF
>TRBV5-4|TRBJ2-7
CASSLQTEQYF
>TRBV30|TRBJ2-7
CAWSTGFYYEQYF
>TRBV19|TRBJ1-5
CASSIDDRDNQPQHF
>TRBV7-8|TRBJ1-1
CASSPSQPMNTEAFF
>TRBV24-1|TRBJ1-4
CATSDGRDTNEARATNEKLFF
>TRBV5-6|TRBJ1-5
CASSLGGEPQHF
>TRBV7-6|TRBJ1-1
CASSSGQGRNTEAFF
>TRBV6-5|TRBJ2-7
CASKRTGTYEQYF
>TRBV5-4|TRBJ2-3
CASSWDRSTDTQYF
>TRBV30|TRBJ1-3
CAWSGVSSGNTIYF
>TRBV4-2|TRBJ1-2
CASSQADRDDYGYTF
>TRBV9|TRBJ1-3
CASSAGSQLGNTIYF
>TRBV29-1|TRBJ2-2
CSVEQPNTGELFF
>TRBV9|TRBJ2-3
CASSVYLAGGPDTQYF
>TRBV4-3|TRBJ1-1
CASSQYRGTEAFF
>TRBV13|TRBJ2-7
CASSLPSRDEQYF
>TRBV19|TRBJ2-7
CASSISQGAYEQYF
>TRBV7-9|TRBJ1-6
CASSLQGPYNSPLHF
>TRBV29-1|TRBJ2-1
CSVENGRWGNEQFF
>TRBV5-1|TRBJ2-7
CASSLFDLEEYEQYF
>TRBV5-6|TRBJ2-1
CASSTGESSYNEQFF
>TRBV7-9|TRBJ2-7
CASSSVKGADEQYF
>TRBV7-9|TRBJ2-3
CASSFSVRRSTDTQYF
>TRBV6-4|TRBJ2-1
CASSETSSNEQFF
>TRBV7-2|TRBJ1-5
CASSLMDRGGNQPQHF
>TRBV9|TRBJ1-4
CASSSPGHRREKLFF
>TRBV7-9|TRBJ1-1
CASSLRYNRGTEAFF
>TRBV11-2|TRBJ2-6
CASSSRRGPRGSGANVLTF
>TRBV7-2|TRBJ2-7
CASSLWTSSYEQYF
>TRBV2|TRBJ2-7
CASSEAPGLEDEQYF
>TRBV7-6|TRBJ2-1
CASSAPSGTTLFDEQFF
>TRBV4-2|TRBJ2-7
CASISSVCYSYEQYF